A selection of T cell receptor beta chains follows, all from one sample in a study of blood T cells in healthy people across ages. Via MiXCR, TCRdb re-called the 5' RACE reads, giving one row per CDR3 protein. The profile shows about 780,000 distinct CDR3 sequences, 46% of them singletons. The sequencing sample was made of blood. These TCRs come from a man aged 80 or over in good health. The CDR3 runs from the conserved cysteine through the conserved F or W.

V: TRBV24-1; J: TRBJ2-1; CDR3: CATSEGTSGRRYEQFF
V: TRBV10-3; J: TRBJ2-7; CDR3: CAISDLAGVSEQYF
V: TRBV25-1; J: TRBJ2-5; CDR3: CASSSKPLVQGQETQYF
V: TRBV10-3; J: TRBJ1-2; CDR3: CAISEGDHGYTF
V: TRBV29-1; J: TRBJ2-2; CDR3: CSVKLLADTGELFF
V: TRBV24-1; J: TRBJ2-5; CDR3: CATSDPPTDNEQYF
V: TRBV27; J: TRBJ2-7; CDR3: CASCDRGQREQYF
V: TRBV10-3; J: TRBJ2-7; CDR3: CAISGRDYEQYF
V: TRBV12-3/TRBV12-4; J: TRBJ2-3; CDR3: CASSGMGGTDMQYF
V: TRBV15; J: TRBJ1-5; CDR3: CATSSRGYGNQPQHF
V: TRBV5-1; J: .; CDR3: CASSFWDSDYEQYF
V: TRBV20-1; J: TRBJ2-7; CDR3: CSARREIRDSRDYEQYF
V: TRBV18; J: TRBJ2-7; CDR3: CASSPPSSSYNEQYF
V: TRBV11-3; J: TRBJ2-7; CDR3: CASSRYLQGASSYEQYF
V: TRBV29-1; J: TRBJ1-2; CDR3: CSVPGALYGYTF
V: TRBV29-1; J: TRBJ2-4; CDR3: CSAKASSNEQYF
V: TRBV18; J: TRBJ2-3; CDR3: CASSPSMGQGADTQYF
V: TRBV20-1; J: TRBJ2-7; CDR3: CSAAGQGATYEQYF
V: TRBV7-2; J: TRBJ2-5; CDR3: CASSLNTGKETQYF
V: TRBV20-1; J: TRBJ2-5; CDR3: CSASKDRYPAWGETQYF
V: TRBV2; J: .; CDR3: CARGGRDNEQYF
V: TRBV28; J: TRBJ2-7; CDR3: CASSFPSGRTSYEQYF
V: TRBV20-1; J: TRBJ1-2; CDR3: CSARAGTEYGYTF
V: TRBV27; J: TRBJ1-5; CDR3: CASRRDRNFQPQHF
V: TRBV5-6; J: TRBJ2-5; CDR3: CASREGLASIYERYF
V: TRBV18; J: TRBJ1-1; CDR3: CASSKSGTGGTEAFF
V: TRBV3-1; J: TRBJ2-2; CDR3: CASSQTSGITGELFF
V: TRBV28; J: TRBJ2-7; CDR3: CASNPGGQDSYEQYF
V: TRBV6-5; J: .; CDR3: CASSSTSGSYNEQYF
V: TRBV27; J: TRBJ2-5; CDR3: CASRGRGEETQYF
V: TRBV7-9; J: TRBJ2-3; CDR3: CASSMGTSGTTDTQYF
V: TRBV3-1; J: TRBJ2-3; CDR3: CASSQRTSSIADTQYF
V: TRBV6-6; J: TRBJ2-7; CDR3: CASRQGTLGSTYEQYF
V: TRBV6-4; J: TRBJ1-1; CDR3: CASSGDLNTEAFF
V: TRBV25-1; J: TRBJ1-1; CDR3: CASSVAVNTEAFF
V: TRBV6-2/TRBV6-3; J: TRBJ1-2; CDR3: CASTWTGGADGYTF
V: TRBV12-3/TRBV12-4; J: TRBJ2-5; CDR3: CASRRTPQETQYF
V: TRBV27; J: TRBJ2-1; CDR3: CASSLQGLAKETQFF
V: TRBV9; J: TRBJ2-7; CDR3: CASSGGTGPTYEQYF
V: TRBV29-1; J: TRBJ2-1; CDR3: CSVDGVQFF
V: TRBV4-3; J: TRBJ2-1; CDR3: CASSQDLSRHEQFF
V: TRBV6-5; J: TRBJ2-7; CDR3: CASNGRQGSNEQYF
V: TRBV20-1; J: TRBJ2-3; CDR3: CSAEAGLAGGTDTQYF
V: TRBV4-3; J: TRBJ2-3; CDR3: CASSQWVGTDLGDTQYF
V: TRBV4-1; J: TRBJ2-3; CDR3: CASGRGQGSADTQYF
V: TRBV6-5; J: TRBJ2-3; CDR3: CASSYGDRGTDTQYF
V: TRBV15; J: TRBJ1-2; CDR3: CATNSTDYGYTF
V: TRBV11-2; J: TRBJ2-1; CDR3: CASSLGRGSNYYNEQFF
V: TRBV12-3/TRBV12-4; J: TRBJ2-1; CDR3: CASSLGLFDEQFF
V: TRBV7-2; J: TRBJ2-5; CDR3: CASSSKRGQETQYF
V: TRBV7-2; J: TRBJ1-1; CDR3: CASSWAGGVNTEAFF
V: TRBV20-1; J: TRBJ2-5; CDR3: CSAASGRAGETQYF
V: TRBV7-2; J: TRBJ1-4; CDR3: CASSPWGQGYEKLFF
V: TRBV20-1; J: TRBJ1-5; CDR3: CSARAGANQPQHF
V: TRBV30; J: TRBJ1-2; CDR3: CAWSKGHLTGYGYTF